This T cell receptor beta chain was retrieved from a study of blood T cell repertoires in COVID-19. Study overall: Samples came from the United States, Italy and Spain, spanning acute and convalescent COVID-19.

Original processing methods: Amplifying reference gene primers gave estimates of nucleated cell counts. Produced via immunoSEQ multiplex PCR; TCRdb's table is partial and in-frame only. For V, J and clone size, that table is used; D and trimming come from the DNA. Of around 200,000 clones in the sample, about 88% were seen once. Germline lookup yields CDR1 ENHRY and CDR2 SYGVKD. J gave up 0 bases and V 5 bases, and 6 bases lay outside the gene matches. The CDR3 runs 16 residues. Donors were grouped by their self-reported clinical history. Individuals in the exposed group had encountered a COVID-19 case within 2 weeks preceding study entry.

What was sequenced was PBMCs or T cells enriched from blood (not recorded which). The chain uses TRBV10-3 and TRBJ2-2, with TRBD2 matching over 7 bases. The clonotype originates from a woman aged 25 to 39 who had been exposed to COVID-19. CDR3 coding DNA: TGTGCCATCAGTAAGAGCGGGGAGACGAACACCGGGGAGCTGTTTTTT. Its protein is CAISKSGETNTGELFF.